The present TCR beta chain was sequenced within a study of blood T cell repertoires in COVID-19 (dated by TCRdb to the early 2020s). With respect to the entire study: Collaborator samples came from the United States, Italy and Spain and covered acute and convalescent phases of COVID-19. The material from the prospective study consisted of cDNA or gDNA derived from T cells, B-cell-depleted T cells, or PBMCs. The dataset comprised deeply sampled blood TCRbeta repertoires from subjects exposed to, actively infected with, or recovered from COVID-19. A freely available public database, intended as a resource for researchers studying the immune response to SARS-CoV-2, is where the repertoires were released. The samples were drawn from two sources: the first 160 participants of the ongoing ImmuneRACE study, and 1,000 to 1,500 subjects contributed by 6 global collaborators. Sample metadata almost always included a de-identified subject ID, COVID-19 status, age in years and sex. Where available, HLA class I and class II types were obtained from metadata supplied by the sample provider rather than from assay-based typing. Paper-wide results and their limitations: The quantity of clinical and demographic metadata differed by source and by participant and was supplied without curation.

TCRbeta CDR3 regions were amplified from genomic DNA using the immunoSEQ Assay, a bias-controlled multiplex PCR. From the authors' description of their analysis: Within the assay, amplification of reference gene primers was used to estimate how many nucleated cells each sample contained. Sequence reads were collapsed and filtered to measure the absolute abundance of every unique TCRbeta CDR3 rearrangement. Productive Simpson clonality was computed per sample as the square root of Simpson's diversity index over productive rearrangements. Drawn from immuneACCESS, this table holds only the in-frame rearrangements with V and J called that TCRdb kept. Clones are partly lost; checked studies trace under half to an unresolved V gene and leave the rest unexplained. D and trimming come from the DNA, and the V and J calls and clone size come from that table. For this sample there are tens of thousands of clones; 85% appear just once. About 13% of the sample is in the top ten clones.

Concerning this clone: Its antigen target is currently unknown. No base qualities exist here, and no much larger clone lies one base off it.

The collaborating institutions used their own protocols to collect whole blood in K2EDTA tubes. For TCRbeta analysis, collaborators shipped samples in one of three forms: frozen whole blood, isolated PBMCs, or DNA extracted from either of those sample types. CDR1 and CDR2 are read off the germline V gene as MNHEY and SVGEGT. From the cysteine up to the phenylalanine, the CDR3 has a length of 14 residues. Here the CDR3 DNA is all that survives: 42 bases in frame from base 1. Between the V and J ends, shortened by 0 bases and 8 bases respectively, the junction contains 13 bases. Sequencing input: peripheral blood. This clonotype originated in a human donor in a cohort sampled during active COVID-19. The chain is encoded by TRBV6-2 or TRBV6-3 joined to TRBJ1-2; a weak D assignment points to TRBD1 (5 bases agree). The bases are TGTGCCAGCAGTTACTCCCGGGGGGTAGGCGGCTACACCTTC. This codes for CASSYSRGVGGYTF.